This entry lists 9 T cell receptor beta chains sequenced from one sample in a study of blood T cell repertoires in COVID-19. Libraries were prepared by immunoSEQ multiplex PCR; TCRdb keeps only in-frame clonotypes and omits some of them. The sample carries roughly 220,000 clones, around four fifths recorded once. Sequenced: PBMCs or T cells enriched from blood (not recorded which). Receptors were obtained from a man between 35 and 55 years old who had recovered from COVID-19.

This chain connects TRBV18 to TRBJ2-5, with D possibly matching TRBD1 (6 bases). Germline V gene data show CDR1 as KGHSH and CDR2 as LQKENI. The CDR3 sequence is 15 residues long. V lost 0 bases, J lost 1 base, and 9 bases lay in between. CDR3 bases: TGTGCCAGCTCACCACCAAACAGGGCCCAAGAGACCCAGTACTTC. This gives the protein CASSPPNRAQETQYF.

This chain joins TRBV4-2 and TRBJ2-7, with a tentative D call TRBD2 (6 bases). The CDR3 consists of 16 residues. V was shortened by 0 bases and J by 7 bases, with 19 bases between the two germline ends. The germline V gene has CDR1 LGHNA and CDR2 YNFKEQ. The DNA of the CDR3 is TGTGCCAGCAGCCAAGAGTGGGGGGAAGGGGTCCTAGAGCAGTACTTC. The encoded protein is CASSQEWGEGVLEQYF.

The chain links TRBV27 to TRBJ1-1; perhaps TRBD1 as D (6 bases). The CDR3 is made up of 14 amino acids. CDR1 is MNHEY and CDR2 is SMNVEV in the germline V gene (reference sequence). Trimming pared 7 bases from V and 3 bases from J, leaving 15 bases between. The CDR3 nucleotides read TGTGCCAGCACAAGTCAACAGGGTTACACTGAAGCTTTCTTT. It encodes CASTSQQGYTEAFF.

V usage is TRBV5-8 and J usage is TRBJ1-6; 8 bases are shared with TRBD1. CDR3 length: 15 residues. Trimming removed 5 bases from V and 8 bases from J; junction bases left unmatched: 9. CDR1 and CDR2 from the germline V gene are SGHTS and YDEGEE. In DNA form, the CDR3 reads TGTGCCAGCAGGGGGGACAGGTCGGGTGATTCACCCCTCCACTTT. Translation gives CASRGDRSGDSPLHF. The entire variable domain, with the rest obtained from reference TRBV5-8 and TRBJ1-6, is as follows: EAGVTQSPTHLIKTRGQQATLRCSPISGHTSVYWYQQALGLGLQFLLWYDEGEERNRGNFPPRFSGRQFPNYSSELNVNALELEDSALYLCASRGDRSGDSPLHFGNGTRLTVT.

The chain carries TRBV27 and TRBJ1-2; 7 bases fit TRBD1. After removal of 3 bases from V and 2 bases from J, the junction contained 6 bases not matched to a gene. The CDR3 covers 15 residues. Germline V gene sequence: CDR1 MNHEY, CDR2 SMNVEV (reference sequence). The CDR3 nucleotides are TGTGCCAGCAGTTTCCGACAGGGATCCAACTATGGCTACACCTTC. This gives the protein CASSFRQGSNYGYTF.

The chain employs TRBV7-9 and TRBJ2-1, with D possibly TRBD2 on 6 matching bases. The V gene lost 8 bases and the J gene lost 8 bases, with 22 bases spanning the gap. Germline loops: CDR1 SEHNR, CDR2 FQNEAQ (reference sequence). The CDR3 contains 15 residues. CDR3 loop: CASASGLRGIDEQFF. The CDR3 bases are TGTGCCAGCGCCTCGGGACTCCGCGGGATTGATGAGCAGTTCTTC. The variable domain in full, completed from reference TRBV7-9 and TRBJ2-1, reads DTGVSQNPRHKITKRGQNVTFRCDPISEHNRLYWYRQTLGQGPEFLTYFQNEAQLEKSRLLSDRFSAERPKGSFSTLEIQRTEQGDSAMYLCASASGLRGIDEQFFGPGTRLTVL.

The chain uses TRBV5-6 and TRBJ1-6; 8 bases agree with TRBD1. The CDR3 consists of 17 residues. The germline gives CDR1 SGHDT, CDR2 YYEEEE. Trimming cost V 1 base and J 6 bases; bases outside gene matches: 9. This CDR3 reads CASSLLGQEGFNSPLHF. The CDR3 DNA is TGTGCCAGCAGCTTGTTGGGACAGGAGGGATTTAATTCACCCCTCCACTTT.

The V call is TRBV27, the J call TRBJ2-2, with 7 nucleotides matching TRBD2. The CDR3 totals 14 residues. The trim removed 3 bases at V and 8 bases at J, leaving 6 bases unmatched. The germline gives CDR1 MNHEY, CDR2 SMNVEV (reference sequence). In DNA form, the CDR3 reads TGTGCCAGCAGTTTTTCGGGGGGAGGAGGGGAGCTGTTTTTT. Protein sequence: CASSFSGGGGELFF.

This chain links TRBV5-1 with TRBJ1-6, with D perhaps TRBD1 (6 bases). Per the germline V gene, CDR1 is SGHRS and CDR2 is YFSETQ. V was cut by 1 base and J by 5 bases, with 7 bases left in between. This CDR3 comprises 14 residues. The CDR3 protein is CASSLTGNNSPLHF. The CDR3 DNA is TGCGCCAGCAGCTTGACAGGGAATAATTCACCCCTCCACTTT.